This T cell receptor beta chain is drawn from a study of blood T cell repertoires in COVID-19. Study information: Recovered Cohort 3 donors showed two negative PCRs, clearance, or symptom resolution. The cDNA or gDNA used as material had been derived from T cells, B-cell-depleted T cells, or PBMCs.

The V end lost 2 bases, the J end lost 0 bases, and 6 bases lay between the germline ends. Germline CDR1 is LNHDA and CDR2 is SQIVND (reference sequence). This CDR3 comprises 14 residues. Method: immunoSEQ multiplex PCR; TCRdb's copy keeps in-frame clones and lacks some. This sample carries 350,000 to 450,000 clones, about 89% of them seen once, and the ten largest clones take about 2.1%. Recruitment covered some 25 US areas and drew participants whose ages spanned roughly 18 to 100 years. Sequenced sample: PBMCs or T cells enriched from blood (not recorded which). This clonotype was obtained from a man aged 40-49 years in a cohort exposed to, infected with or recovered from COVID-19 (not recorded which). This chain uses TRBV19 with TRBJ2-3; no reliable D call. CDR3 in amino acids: CASSITTSTDTQYF. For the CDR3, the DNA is TGTGCCAGTAGTATAACAACAAGCACAGATACGCAGTATTTT.